This TCR beta chain originates from a study of cytomegalovirus exposure and HLA in healthy donors. Looking at the study overall: HLA-typed donors were the source of some 80 million unique TCRs, which an early data release held. Of a few hundred genotyped donors, 75% to 90% grouped in the Caucasian-associated ancestry cluster.

The CDR3 is made up of 13 amino acids. J was trimmed by 10 bases and V by 4 bases; bases with no gene match: 9. CDR1 and CDR2 from the germline V gene are MDHEN and SYDVKM. Regarding this clone: What it binds is unknown.

PCR primers comprised 60 Vbeta and 13 Jbeta primers. Sequencing was performed with immunoSEQ multiplex PCR; in TCRdb, only in-frame clones are kept and a portion is missing. The table has a few hundred thousand clones, approximately 81% seen once. Whole-study findings and limits: The listing of 160 or so TCR beta chains classed them as cytomegalovirus-associated. Per a prior analysis, the majority of TCR beta V segments were productive roughly 90% or roughly 30% of the time.

This receptor was taken from an older woman in good health and CMV-seropositive. Sequenced input: PBMCs. The chain uses TRBV28 and TRBJ1-1; 7 bases agree with TRBD1. The DNA of the CDR3 is TGTGCCAGCAGTTCCCCACCGACAGGGAGAGCTTTCTTT. Translating it yields CASSSPPTGRAFF.